One sample yielded the 19 T cell receptor beta chains listed below, sequenced in a study of cytomegalovirus exposure and HLA in healthy donors. Amplification used 60 Vbeta primers and 13 Jbeta primers. Only in-frame clones appear in the TCRdb table, and some are missing; sequencing was by immunoSEQ multiplex PCR. The sample includes around 150,000 clones, more than 65% of them seen just once. The sample consisted of PBMCs. Receptor source: a man aged 18 to 29 in good health and CMV-seropositive.

The CDR3 sequence is CASSAQYGYTF. The DNA of the CDR3 is TGTGCCAGCAGTGCACAGTACGGCTACACCTTC. This chain joins TRBV2 and TRBJ1-2; D unclear. V shed 4 bases and J shed 8 bases, with 8 bases lying between them. This CDR3 contains 11 residues. The germline V gene encodes CDR1 SNHLY and CDR2 FYNNEI.

V gene TRBV6-5 combines with J gene TRBJ2-1; 9 nucleotides line up with TRBD1. In germline, CDR1 is MNHEY, CDR2 SVGAGI. This CDR3 has 12 amino acids. The V gene end was trimmed by 6 bases and the J gene end by 8 bases; junction bases not matched to a gene: 2. CDR3 DNA: TGTGCCAGCAGGGGACAGGGAGATGAGCAGTTCTTC. It codes for CASRGQGDEQFF.

In its sample, this clone was seen a few times. The V gene is TRBV30, the J gene TRBJ2-1, with 10 bases lining up with TRBD2. Unmatched junction bases numbered 13, after V lost 8 bases and J lost 6 bases. The CDR3 has 15 amino acids. Per germline, CDR1 GTSNPN and CDR2 SVGIG (reference sequence). In DNA form, the CDR3 reads TGTGCCGGCCCTATGGAGCGGGAGGGCCCCAATGAGCAGTTCTTC. It encodes CAGPMEREGPNEQFF.

This sequence joins TRBV10-3 and TRBJ2-1; TRBD1 aligns across 9 bases. After removal of 8 bases from V and 3 bases from J, the junction contained 5 bases not matched to a gene. There are 14 residues in the CDR3. In germline, CDR1 is ENHRY, CDR2 SYGVKD. The CDR3 DNA reads as TGTGCCATCGGGACAGGGATACTCTACAATGAGCAGTTCTTC. The encoded protein is CAIGTGILYNEQFF.

The chain employs TRBV10-3 and TRBJ2-1, with 10 bases matching TRBD1. This CDR3 contains 13 residues. Germline V CDR1 and CDR2: ENHRY, SYGVKD. The trim removed 6 bases at V and 10 bases at J, leaving 6 bases unmatched. This CDR3 reads CAISAGTGDEQFF. The CDR3 bases are TGTGCCATCAGCGCCGGGACAGGGGACGAGCAGTTCTTC.

This chain links TRBV2 with TRBJ1-3; D not certain. The V gene's germline CDR1 is SNHLY and CDR2 FYNNEI. CDR3 size: 13 residues. The V gene lost 7 bases and the J gene lost 11 bases, with 18 bases spanning the gap. CDR3 bases: TGTGCCAGCACTAGTTACTCTACTGACGCCATATATTTT. This gives the protein CASTSYSTDAIYF.

V is TRBV29-1 and J is TRBJ1-2; a possible D gene is TRBD1 (5 bases). Per the germline V gene, CDR1 is SQVTM and CDR2 is ANQGSEA. The CDR3 contains 13 residues. V was trimmed by 2 bases and J by 8 bases, leaving 15 bases between them. The CDR3 DNA follows: TGCAGCGTTGAATCCCAGGGAAGGGGAGGCTACACCTTC. Translated, it gives CSVESQGRGGYTF.

Of note for this clone: This specimen includes other DNA sequences encoding the same CDR3. This chain uses TRBV29-1 with TRBJ2-1; tentatively, D is TRBD2 (6 bases). The CDR3 extends over 13 amino acids. Germline V gives CDR1 SQVTM, CDR2 ANQGSEA. V was shortened by 6 bases and J by 9 bases, with 18 bases between the two germline ends. The CDR3 is CSVASGVGGEQFF. The CDR3 DNA is TGCAGCGTGGCCAGCGGCGTGGGGGGTGAGCAGTTCTTC.

The chain is built from TRBV28 and TRBJ2-7; possible D gene TRBD2, 5 bases. This CDR3 spans 14 amino acids. Between the trimmed V and J ends, which lost 5 bases and 2 bases, there was a span of 13 bases. The V gene's germline CDR1 is MDHEN and CDR2 SYDVKM. CDR3 loop: CASSGRGPTYEQYF. CDR3 in DNA: TGTGCCAGCAGTGGAAGAGGGCCGACCTACGAGCAGTACTTC. Combining the CDR3 with reference TRBV28 and TRBJ2-7 gives the whole variable domain DVKVTQSSRYLVKRTGEKVFLECVQDMDHENMFWYRQDPGLGLRLIYFSYDVKMKEKGDIPEGYSVSREKKERFSLILESASTNQTSMYLCASSGRGPTYEQYFGPGTRLTVT.

Details on this clone: Other nucleotide sequences from this sample produce the same CDR3. This chain uses TRBV6-1 with TRBJ1-2; TRBD1 is a possible D gene (5 bases). V lost 6 bases and J 8 bases, leaving 13 bases between the germline ends. The length of the CDR3 is 12 residues. In germline, CDR1 is MNHNS, CDR2 SASEGT. The CDR3 DNA reads as TGTGCCAGCAGAGACAGAACCGACGGCTACACCTTC. As protein: CASRDRTDGYTF.

CDR3 nucleotides: TGTGCCAGCAGCTTGGGCGGTGCGATGAACACTGAAGCTTTCTTT. Its translation: CASSLGGAMNTEAFF. The chain combines TRBV5-6 with TRBJ1-1; D ambiguous. Germline V gives CDR1 SGHDT, CDR2 YYEEEE. The CDR3 runs to 15 residues. Trimming left V 0 bases short and J 0 bases short, with 9 bases between.

This clone is a singleton in its sample. The chain links TRBV27 to TRBJ2-5; TRBD2 might be the D (5 bases). The germline gives CDR1 MNHEY, CDR2 SMNVEV (reference sequence). The CDR3 length is 15 residues. V was clipped by 3 bases and J by 2 bases, with 13 bases between them. The CDR3 bases are TGTGCCAGCAGTTTTTCCGGAGGTAGGCAAGAGACCCAGTACTTC. Translation: CASSFSGGRQETQYF.

This chain joins TRBV6-5 and TRBJ2-7; tentatively, D is TRBD1 (6 bases). Germline V gene data show CDR1 as MNHEY and CDR2 as SVGAGI. The CDR3 extends over 14 amino acids. Trimming removed 7 bases from V and 6 bases from J, with 19 bases in between. CDR3 amino acids: CASTPQGSYTEQYF. In nucleotides, the CDR3 is TGTGCCAGCACTCCCCAGGGGAGCTATACCGAGCAGTACTTC.

The V gene is TRBV2, the J gene TRBJ2-5, with 11 bases that match TRBD2. Germline V gives CDR1 SNHLY, CDR2 FYNNEI. The CDR3 runs 16 residues. V was clipped by 4 bases and J by 5 bases; unmatched bases: 9. This chain's CDR3 is CASSARLSGRVETQYF. The CDR3 DNA reads as TGTGCCAGCAGTGCCCGCCTTAGCGGGAGGGTGGAGACCCAGTACTTC.

This sequence joins TRBV6-1 and TRBJ1-2; D remains unclear. V gave up 3 bases and J gave up 4 bases, with 12 bases separating them. CDR3 length: 14 amino acids. Germline V CDR1 and CDR2: MNHNS, SASEGT. In DNA form, the CDR3 reads TGTGCCAGCAGTGATTCGGGGAAGGGCTATGGCTACACCTTC. Protein product: CASSDSGKGYGYTF.

The V gene is TRBV7-9, the J gene TRBJ1-4; a possible D gene is TRBD1 (6 bases). The germline V gene encodes CDR1 SEHNR and CDR2 FQNEAQ (reference sequence). The CDR3 sequence is 15 residues long. Trimming removed 3 bases from V and 7 bases from J, with 15 bases in between. The CDR3 DNA follows: TGTGCCAGCAGCTTTACGGGGGGGGCAGGTGAAAAACTGTTTTTT. It codes for CASSFTGGAGEKLFF.

J is TRBJ2-7 and V is TRBV29-1, with D perhaps TRBD1 (5 bases). Trimming removed 0 bases from V and 7 bases from J, with 19 bases in between. Germline CDR1 reads SQVTM; CDR2 reads ANQGSEA. The CDR3 sequence is 15 residues long. The CDR3 reads CSVEDKRASPGEQYF. As DNA, the CDR3 is TGCAGCGTTGAAGATAAACGGGCCTCGCCAGGGGAGCAGTACTTC.

The V call is TRBV12-5, the J call TRBJ2-5; tentatively, D is TRBD1 (6 bases). Germline values: CDR1 LGHNT, CDR2 FRNRAP. V was pared by 7 bases and J by 4 bases, with 22 bases between. This CDR3 spans 16 amino acids. CDR3: CASESGELGRGETQYF. As DNA, the CDR3 is TGTGCTAGTGAGTCAGGGGAACTAGGAAGGGGAGAGACCCAGTACTTC.

The chain recombines TRBV5-1 with TRBJ2-7, with TRBD1 identical over 7 bases. The CDR3 is made up of 15 amino acids. Germline V lookup: CDR1 SGHRS, CDR2 YFSETQ. Germline trimming cut 3 bases from V and 0 bases from J; bases unmatched to any gene: 6. CDR3 sequence (DNA): TGCGCCAGCAGCTCACGCCGGGACAGCTCCTACGAGCAGTACTTC. Protein sequence: CASSSRRDSSYEQYF.